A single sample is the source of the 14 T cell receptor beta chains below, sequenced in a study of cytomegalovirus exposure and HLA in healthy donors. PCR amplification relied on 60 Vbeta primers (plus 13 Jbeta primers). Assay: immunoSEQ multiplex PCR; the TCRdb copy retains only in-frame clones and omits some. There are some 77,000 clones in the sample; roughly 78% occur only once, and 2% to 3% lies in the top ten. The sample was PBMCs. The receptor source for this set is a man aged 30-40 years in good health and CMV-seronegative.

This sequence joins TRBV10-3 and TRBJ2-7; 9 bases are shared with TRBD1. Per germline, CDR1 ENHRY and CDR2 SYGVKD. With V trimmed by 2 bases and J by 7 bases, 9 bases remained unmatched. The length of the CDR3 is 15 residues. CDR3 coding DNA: TGTGCCATCAGTGAGGCCGCCGGGACAGGGTCGGAGCAGTACTTC. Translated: CAISEAAGTGSEQYF.

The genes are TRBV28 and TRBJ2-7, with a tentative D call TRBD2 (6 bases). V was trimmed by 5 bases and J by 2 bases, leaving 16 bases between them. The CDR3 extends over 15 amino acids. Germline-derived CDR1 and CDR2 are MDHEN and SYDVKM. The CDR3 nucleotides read TGTGCCAGCAGTCGTACTAGCTGGGACCCCTACGAGCAGTACTTC. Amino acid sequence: CASSRTSWDPYEQYF.

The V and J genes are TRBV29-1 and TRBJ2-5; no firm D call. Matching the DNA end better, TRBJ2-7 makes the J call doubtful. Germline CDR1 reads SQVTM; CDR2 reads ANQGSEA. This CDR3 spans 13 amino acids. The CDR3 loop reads CSVEGDKPYEQYF. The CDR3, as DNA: TGCAGCGTTGAAGGAGATAAACCCTACGAGCAGTACTTC.

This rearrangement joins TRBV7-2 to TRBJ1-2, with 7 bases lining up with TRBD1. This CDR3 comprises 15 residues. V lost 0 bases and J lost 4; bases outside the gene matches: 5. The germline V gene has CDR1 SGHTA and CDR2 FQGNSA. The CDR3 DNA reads TGTGCCAGCAGCTTAGCGTTCAACAGGGGCTATGGCTACACCTTC. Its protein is CASSLAFNRGYGYTF.

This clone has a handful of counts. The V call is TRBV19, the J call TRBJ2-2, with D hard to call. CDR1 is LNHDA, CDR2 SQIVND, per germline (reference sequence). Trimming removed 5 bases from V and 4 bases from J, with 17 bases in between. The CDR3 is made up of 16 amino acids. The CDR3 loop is CASSLGARRITGELFF. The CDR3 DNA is TGTGCCAGTAGTTTAGGCGCCCGAAGAATCACCGGGGAGCTGTTTTTT.

CDR3: CASSEVAGTNTEAFF. The CDR3 DNA sequence: TGTGCCAGCAGTGAGGTGGCAGGAACGAACACTGAAGCTTTCTTT. The chain combines TRBV25-1 with TRBJ1-1; D is unresolved. The CDR3 totals 15 residues. Germline CDR1 MGHDK, CDR2 SYGVNS. V was trimmed by 3 bases and J by 1 base, leaving 12 bases between them. Together with reference TRBV25-1 and TRBJ1-1, the CDR3 gives the full variable domain: EADIYQTPRYLVIGTGKKITLECSQTMGHDKMYWYQQDPGMELHLIHYSYGVNSTEKGDLSSESTVSRIRTEHFPLTLESARPSHTSQYLCASSEVAGTNTEAFFGQGTRLTVV.

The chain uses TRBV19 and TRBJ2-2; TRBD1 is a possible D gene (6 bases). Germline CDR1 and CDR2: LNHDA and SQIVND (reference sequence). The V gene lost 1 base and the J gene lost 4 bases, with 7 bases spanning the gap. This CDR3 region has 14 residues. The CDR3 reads CASSIARGTGELFF. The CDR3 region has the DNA TGTGCCAGTAGTATAGCCAGGGGCACCGGGGAGCTGTTTTTT.

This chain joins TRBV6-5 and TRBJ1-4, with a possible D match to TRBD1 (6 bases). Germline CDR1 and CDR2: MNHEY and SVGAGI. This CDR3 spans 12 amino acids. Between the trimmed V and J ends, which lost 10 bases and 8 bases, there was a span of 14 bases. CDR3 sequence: CAIRGRGEKLFF. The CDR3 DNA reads TGTGCCATCAGGGGACGGGGGGAAAAACTGTTTTTT.

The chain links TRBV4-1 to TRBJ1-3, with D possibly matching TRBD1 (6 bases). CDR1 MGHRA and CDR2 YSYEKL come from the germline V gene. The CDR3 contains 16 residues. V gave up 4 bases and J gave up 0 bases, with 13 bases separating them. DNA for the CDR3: TGCGCCAGCAGCCTTGGACAGATTAACTCTGGAAACACCATATATTTT. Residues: CASSLGQINSGNTIYF.

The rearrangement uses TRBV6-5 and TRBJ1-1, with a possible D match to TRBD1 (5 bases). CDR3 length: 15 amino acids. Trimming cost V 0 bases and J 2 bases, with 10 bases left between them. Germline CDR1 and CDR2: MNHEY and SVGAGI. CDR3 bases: TGTGCCAGCAGTTACTCGGGGAGGGGCAACACTGAAGCTTTCTTT. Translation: CASSYSGRGNTEAFF.

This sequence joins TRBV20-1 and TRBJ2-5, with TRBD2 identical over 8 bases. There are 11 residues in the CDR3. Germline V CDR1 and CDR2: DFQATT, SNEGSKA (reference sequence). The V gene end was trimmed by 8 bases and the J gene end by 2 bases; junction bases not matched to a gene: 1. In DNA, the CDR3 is TGCAGTCGCGGGGGGCAAGAGACCCAGTACTTC. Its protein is CSRGGQETQYF.

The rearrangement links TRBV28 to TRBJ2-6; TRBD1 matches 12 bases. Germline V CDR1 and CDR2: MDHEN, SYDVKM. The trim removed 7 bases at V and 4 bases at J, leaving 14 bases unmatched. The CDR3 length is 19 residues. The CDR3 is CASNVPLGTGGAGANVLTF. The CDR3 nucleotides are TGTGCCAGCAACGTCCCCCTCGGGACAGGGGGCGCCGGGGCCAACGTCCTGACTTTC. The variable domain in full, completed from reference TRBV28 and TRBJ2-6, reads DVKVTQSSRYLVKRTGEKVFLECVQDMDHENMFWYRQDPGLGLRLIYFSYDVKMKEKGDIPEGYSVSREKKERFSLILESASTNQTSMYLCASNVPLGTGGAGANVLTFGAGSRLTVL.

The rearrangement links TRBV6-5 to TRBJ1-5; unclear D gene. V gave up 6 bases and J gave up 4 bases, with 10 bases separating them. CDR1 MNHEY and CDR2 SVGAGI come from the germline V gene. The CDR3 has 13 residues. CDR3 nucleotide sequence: TGTGCCAGCAGCGAACAGCAGAATCAGCCCCAGCATTTT. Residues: CASSEQQNQPQHF.

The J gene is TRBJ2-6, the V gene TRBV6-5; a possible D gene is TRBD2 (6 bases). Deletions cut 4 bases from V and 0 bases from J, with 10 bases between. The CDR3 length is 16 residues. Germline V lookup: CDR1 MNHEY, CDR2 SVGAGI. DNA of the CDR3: TGTGCCAGCAGTTTGGGACTCCTCTCTGGGGCCAACGTCCTGACTTTC. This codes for CASSLGLLSGANVLTF.